This TCR beta chain stems from a study of response to subunit inactivated influenza vaccine. The CDR3 has 14 residues. Germline CDR1 SQVTM, CDR2 ANQGSEA. The V and J ends lost 4 bases and 0 bases respectively, with 9 bases between them. This clonotype appeared a few times. Its antigen is not known. TCRdb passed the RT-PCR reads through MiXCR, listing each CDR3 protein once. The table shows roughly 630,000 distinct CDR3 sequences, with roughly 15% occurring only once. Points from the study as a whole: Each seasonal flu vaccination may recruit only limited new T cells, authors suggested.

Material: PBMCs from blood, obtained roughly 2 weeks before vaccination. The receptor's source is a man in his fifties or sixties who received an inactivated influenza vaccine. The V and J genes are TRBV29-1 and TRBJ1-4; no firm D call. The CDR3 region has the DNA TGCAGCGTTGGGAGGAGTTCAACTAATGAAAAACTGTTTTTT. It codes for CSVGRSSTNEKLFF.